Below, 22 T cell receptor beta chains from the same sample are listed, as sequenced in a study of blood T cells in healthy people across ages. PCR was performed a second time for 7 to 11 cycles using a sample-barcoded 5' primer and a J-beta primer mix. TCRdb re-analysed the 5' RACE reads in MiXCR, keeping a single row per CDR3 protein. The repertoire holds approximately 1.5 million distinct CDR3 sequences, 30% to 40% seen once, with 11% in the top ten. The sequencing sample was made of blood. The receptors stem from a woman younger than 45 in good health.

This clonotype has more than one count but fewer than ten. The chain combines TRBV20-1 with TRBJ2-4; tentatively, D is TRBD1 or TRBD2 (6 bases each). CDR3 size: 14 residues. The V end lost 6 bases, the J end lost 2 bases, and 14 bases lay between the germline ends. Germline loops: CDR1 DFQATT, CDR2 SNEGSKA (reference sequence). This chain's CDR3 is CSAFHRGPKNIQYF. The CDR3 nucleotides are TGCAGTGCCTTTCACCGGGGGCCCAAAAACATTCAGTACTTC.

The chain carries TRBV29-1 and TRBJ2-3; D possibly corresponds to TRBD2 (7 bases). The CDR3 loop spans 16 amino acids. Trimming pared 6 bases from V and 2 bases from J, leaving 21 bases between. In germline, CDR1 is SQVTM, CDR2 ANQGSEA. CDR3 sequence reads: CSVLTYRRGATDTQYF. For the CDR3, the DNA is TGCAGCGTCCTCACCTACAGACGGGGGGCCACAGATACGCAGTATTTT.

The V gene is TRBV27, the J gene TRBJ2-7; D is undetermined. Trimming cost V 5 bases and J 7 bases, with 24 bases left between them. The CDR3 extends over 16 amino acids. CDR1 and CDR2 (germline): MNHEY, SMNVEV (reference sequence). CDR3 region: CASSLYLGQTTMEQYF. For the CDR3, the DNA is TGTGCCAGCAGTCTATACCTGGGCCAAACTACGATGGAGCAGTACTTC.

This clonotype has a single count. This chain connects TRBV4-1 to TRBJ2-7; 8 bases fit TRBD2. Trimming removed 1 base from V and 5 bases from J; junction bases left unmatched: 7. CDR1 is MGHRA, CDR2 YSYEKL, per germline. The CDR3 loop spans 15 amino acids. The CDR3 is CASSQGGAGVNEQYF. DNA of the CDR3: TGCGCCAGCAGCCAAGGGGGAGCGGGAGTCAACGAGCAGTACTTC.

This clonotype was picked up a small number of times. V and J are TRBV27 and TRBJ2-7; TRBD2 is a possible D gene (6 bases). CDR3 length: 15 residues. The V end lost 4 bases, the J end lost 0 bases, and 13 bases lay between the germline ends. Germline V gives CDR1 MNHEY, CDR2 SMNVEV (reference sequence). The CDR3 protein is CASSYAGPSSYEQYF. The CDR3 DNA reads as TGTGCCAGCAGTTATGCGGGACCTAGCTCCTACGAGCAGTACTTC.

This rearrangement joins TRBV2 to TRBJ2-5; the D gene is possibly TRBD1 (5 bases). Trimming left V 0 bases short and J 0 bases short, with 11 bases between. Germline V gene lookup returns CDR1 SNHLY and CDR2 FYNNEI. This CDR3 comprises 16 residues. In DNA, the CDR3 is TGTGCCAGCAGTGAAGCGCTTCGCAGGGACCAAGAGACCCAGTACTTC. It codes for CASSEALRRDQETQYF.

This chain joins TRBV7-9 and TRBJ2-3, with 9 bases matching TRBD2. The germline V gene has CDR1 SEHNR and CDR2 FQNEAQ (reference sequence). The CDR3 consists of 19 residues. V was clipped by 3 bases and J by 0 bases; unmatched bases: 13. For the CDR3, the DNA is TGTGCCAGCAGCTTTAAGGTCGGAGGGCTAGCGGGAAGCACAGATACGCAGTATTTT. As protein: CASSFKVGGLAGSTDTQYF.

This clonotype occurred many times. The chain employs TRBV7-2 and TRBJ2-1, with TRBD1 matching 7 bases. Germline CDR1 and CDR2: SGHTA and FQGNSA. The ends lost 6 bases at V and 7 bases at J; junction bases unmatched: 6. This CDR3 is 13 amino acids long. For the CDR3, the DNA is TGTGCCAGCAGAGACAGGGCCGGGAATGAGCAGTTCTTC. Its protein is CASRDRAGNEQFF.

The CDR3 coding sequence is TGTGCCACCAGCAGAAGAAGCTACGGCTCCCAGGCCTCCTACAATGAGCAGTTCTTC. Its translation is CATSRRSYGSQASYNEQFF. V and J are TRBV15 and TRBJ2-1; D is unclear. This CDR3 has 19 residues. V lost 2 bases, J lost 0 bases, and 20 bases lay in between. CDR1 and CDR2 from the germline V gene are LNHNV and YYDKDF (reference sequence).

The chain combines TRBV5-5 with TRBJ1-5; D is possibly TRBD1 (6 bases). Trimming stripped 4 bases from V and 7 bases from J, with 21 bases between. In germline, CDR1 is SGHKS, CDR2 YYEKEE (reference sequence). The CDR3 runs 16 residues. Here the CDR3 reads CASSPLGGAGDQPQHF. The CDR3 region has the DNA TGTGCCAGCAGCCCCCTGGGTGGGGCAGGGGACCAGCCCCAGCATTTT.

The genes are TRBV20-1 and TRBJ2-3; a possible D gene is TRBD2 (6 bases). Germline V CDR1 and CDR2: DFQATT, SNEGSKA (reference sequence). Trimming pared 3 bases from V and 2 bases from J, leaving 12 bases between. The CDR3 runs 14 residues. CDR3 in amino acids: CSASRGGPTDTQYF. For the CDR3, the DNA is TGCAGTGCTAGTCGTGGAGGGCCCACAGATACGCAGTATTTT.

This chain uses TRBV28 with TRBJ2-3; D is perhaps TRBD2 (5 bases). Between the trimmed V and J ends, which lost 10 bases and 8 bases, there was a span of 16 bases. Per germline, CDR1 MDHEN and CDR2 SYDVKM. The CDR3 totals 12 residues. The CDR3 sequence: CATDPGLGTQYF. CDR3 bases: TGTGCCACGGACCCCGGACTGGGTACGCAGTATTTT.

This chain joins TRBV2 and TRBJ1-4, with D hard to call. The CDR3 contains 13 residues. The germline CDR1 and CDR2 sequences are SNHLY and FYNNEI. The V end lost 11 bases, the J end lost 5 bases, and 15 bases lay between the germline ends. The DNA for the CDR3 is TGTGCCTCCCGAAGGGAGTGGAATGAAAAACTGTTTTTT. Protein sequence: CASRREWNEKLFF.

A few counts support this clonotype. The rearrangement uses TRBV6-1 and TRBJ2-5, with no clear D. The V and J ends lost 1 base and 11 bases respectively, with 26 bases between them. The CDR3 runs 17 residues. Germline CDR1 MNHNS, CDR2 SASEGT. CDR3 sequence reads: CASSEGGYVGPRPWQYF. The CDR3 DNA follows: TGTGCCAGCAGTGAAGGGGGATACGTTGGCCCCCGTCCGTGGCAGTACTTC.

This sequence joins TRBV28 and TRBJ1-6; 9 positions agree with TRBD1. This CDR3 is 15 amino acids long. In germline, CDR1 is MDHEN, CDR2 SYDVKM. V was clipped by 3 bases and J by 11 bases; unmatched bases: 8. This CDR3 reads CASSLGQGYRTPLHF. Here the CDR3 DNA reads TGTGCCAGCAGTTTGGGACAGGGCTATAGGACACCCCTCCACTTT.

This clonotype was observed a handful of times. The CDR3 nucleotides read TGCGCCAGCAGTTCTCTATTTAGACAGGGGGTGCACGAGCAGTACTTC. Amino acids: CASSSLFRQGVHEQYF. The rearrangement uses TRBV10-2 and TRBJ2-7; 9 bases line up with TRBD1. In germline, CDR1 is WSHSY, CDR2 SAAADI. The CDR3 runs to 16 residues. Losses at the gene ends were 5 bases for V and 5 bases for J; bases not matched to a gene: 13.

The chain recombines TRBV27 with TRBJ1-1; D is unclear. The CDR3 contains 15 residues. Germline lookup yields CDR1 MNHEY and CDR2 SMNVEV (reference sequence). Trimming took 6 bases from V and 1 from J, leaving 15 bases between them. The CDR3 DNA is TGTGCCAGCAGAGGAGAACACTCAGGGAACACTGAAGCTTTCTTT. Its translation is CASRGEHSGNTEAFF.

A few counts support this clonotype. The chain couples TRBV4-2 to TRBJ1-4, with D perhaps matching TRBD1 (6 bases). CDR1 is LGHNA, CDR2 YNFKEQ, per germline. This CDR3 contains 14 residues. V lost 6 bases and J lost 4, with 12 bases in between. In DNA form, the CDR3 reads TGTGCCAGCAGTCCGACAGGCAATAATGAAAAACTGTTTTTT. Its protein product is CASSPTGNNEKLFF.

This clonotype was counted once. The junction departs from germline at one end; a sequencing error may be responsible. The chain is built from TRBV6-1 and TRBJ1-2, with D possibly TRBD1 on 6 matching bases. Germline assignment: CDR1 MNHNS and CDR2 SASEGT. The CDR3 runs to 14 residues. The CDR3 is CANSADRKRDGYTF. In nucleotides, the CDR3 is TGTGCCAACAGTGCAGACAGGAAAAGGGATGGCTACACCTTC.

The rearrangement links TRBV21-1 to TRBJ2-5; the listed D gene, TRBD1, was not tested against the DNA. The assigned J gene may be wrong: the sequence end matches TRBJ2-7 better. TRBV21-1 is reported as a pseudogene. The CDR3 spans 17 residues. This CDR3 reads CASSRVLVGRDLYEQYF. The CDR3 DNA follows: TGTGCCAGTAGCAGAGTCCTAGTAGGCAGGGATCTCTACGAGCAGTACTTC.

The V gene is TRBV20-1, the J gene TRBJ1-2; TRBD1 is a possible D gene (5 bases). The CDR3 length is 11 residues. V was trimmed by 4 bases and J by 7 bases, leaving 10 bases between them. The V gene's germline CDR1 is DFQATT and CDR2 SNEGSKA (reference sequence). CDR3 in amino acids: CSAKGAAGYTF. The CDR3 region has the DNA TGCAGTGCTAAAGGGGCTGCTGGCTACACCTTC.

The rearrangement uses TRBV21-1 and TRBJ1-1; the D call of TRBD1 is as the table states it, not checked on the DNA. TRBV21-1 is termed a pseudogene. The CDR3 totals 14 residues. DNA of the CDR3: TGTGCCAGCACCCGGGGGGGCATGAACACTGAAGCTTTCTTT. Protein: CASTRGGMNTEAFF.